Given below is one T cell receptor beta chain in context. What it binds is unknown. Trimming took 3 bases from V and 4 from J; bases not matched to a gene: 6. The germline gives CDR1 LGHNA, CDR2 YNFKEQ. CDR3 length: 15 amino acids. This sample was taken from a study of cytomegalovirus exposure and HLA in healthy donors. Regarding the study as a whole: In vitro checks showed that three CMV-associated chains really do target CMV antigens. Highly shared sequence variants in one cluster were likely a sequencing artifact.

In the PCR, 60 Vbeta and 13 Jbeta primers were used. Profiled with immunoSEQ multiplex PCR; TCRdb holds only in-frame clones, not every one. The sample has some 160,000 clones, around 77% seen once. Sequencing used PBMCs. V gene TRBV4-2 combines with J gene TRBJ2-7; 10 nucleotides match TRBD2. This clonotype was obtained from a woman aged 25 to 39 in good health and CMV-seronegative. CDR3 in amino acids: CASSQASGGWYEQYF. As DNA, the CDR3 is TGTGCCAGCAGCCAGGCTAGCGGGGGTTGGTACGAGCAGTACTTC.